This is a list of T cell receptor beta chains from one sample in a study of CD8+CD57+ T cells in acquired aplastic anemia. TCRdb itself ran the reads through MiXCR, one entry per CDR3 protein. The profile shows 310,000 or so distinct CDR3 sequences, under 65% of them singletons. The material sequenced was sorted CD4+, CD8+, or CD8+CD57+ T cells (not recorded which) from PBMCs. The source of these receptors is a human donor with aplastic anemia. CDR3s include the opening cysteine and the closing phenylalanine or tryptophan. The size field is filled for only some rows; it gives once, few, many or a size class.

TRBV9	NA	TRBJ2-5	CTSSVSDQETQYF
TRBV5-4	many	TRBJ1-2	CASSLAAGERYGYTF
TRBV20-1	NA	TRBJ2-3	CSARPPSGTRGTDTQYF
TRBV24-1	NA	TRBJ2-7	CATSDPLAGEEYEQYF
TRBV29-1	NA	TRBJ2-1	CSVDKATGEQFF
TRBV5-6	many	TRBJ2-7	CASSHSQAAGNYEQYF
TRBV9	NA	TRBJ2-7	CASSFPRADEQYF
TRBV24-1	NA	TRBJ2-1	CATSDGPGNNEQFF
TRBV7-9	many	TRBJ2-7	CASSLVQGSSYEQYF
TRBV2	NA	TRBJ1-6	CASITQGSNSPLRF
TRBV25-1	NA	TRBJ2-4	CASRGDRGLAGGPRELIQYF
TRBV20-1	many	TRBJ1-2	CSAEPLGSFGVYGYTF
TRBV29-1	NA	TRBJ2-5	CSVREGWSGSVQETQYF
TRBV7-8	NA	TRBJ2-5	CASSLGGRLAGAGETQYF
TRBV15	NA	TRBJ1-6	CATTALTGSYNSPLHF
TRBV24-1	many	TRBJ2-1	CATSDNFVGEQFF
TRBV19	NA	TRBJ2-7	CASSSPTGGEYEQYF
TRBV10-3	NA	TRBJ1-4	CAIRKQGSNEKLFF
TRBV3-1	many	TRBJ2-2	CASSPRETGELFF
TRBV5-1	many	TRBJ2-7	CASSLASGSPRIYEQYF
TRBV20-1	NA	TRBJ2-1	CSARDWGANEQFF
TRBV7-8	NA	TRBJ2-7	CASSLTLAGGPQQYF
TRBV7-9	NA	TRBJ1-6	CASSLDGGFRSPLHF
TRBV2	NA	TRBJ2-2	CASTQAGGSTGELFF
TRBV20-1	NA	TRBJ2-3	CSVVAGGSDTQYF
TRBV9	many	TRBJ2-1	CASSEGGGGLNYNEQFF
TRBV2	NA	TRBJ1-1	CASSKDKNTEAFF
TRBV10-3	NA	TRBJ2-7	CAISETGDHYEQYF
TRBV5-1	many	TRBJ2-5	CASSSGLAGIVQETQYF
TRBV9	once	TRBJ2-1	CASSVVADRGYNEQFF
TRBV7-9	NA	TRBJ1-6	CASSQIPGPDNSPLHF
TRBV5-1	few	TRBJ2-6	CASCRDSGANVLTF
TRBV2	once	TRBJ2-5	CASWDPGGPGETQYF
TRBV24-1	once	NA	CATSDSQTGQGWDEQFF
TRBV24-1	few	TRBJ2-3	CATMRTGNTDTQYF
TRBV24-1	NA	TRBJ1-4	CATRCRGNGSEKLFF
TRBV20-1	NA	TRBJ2-3	CSARGRGTDTQYF
TRBV7-2	NA	TRBJ2-3	CASSPQDSTNTQYF